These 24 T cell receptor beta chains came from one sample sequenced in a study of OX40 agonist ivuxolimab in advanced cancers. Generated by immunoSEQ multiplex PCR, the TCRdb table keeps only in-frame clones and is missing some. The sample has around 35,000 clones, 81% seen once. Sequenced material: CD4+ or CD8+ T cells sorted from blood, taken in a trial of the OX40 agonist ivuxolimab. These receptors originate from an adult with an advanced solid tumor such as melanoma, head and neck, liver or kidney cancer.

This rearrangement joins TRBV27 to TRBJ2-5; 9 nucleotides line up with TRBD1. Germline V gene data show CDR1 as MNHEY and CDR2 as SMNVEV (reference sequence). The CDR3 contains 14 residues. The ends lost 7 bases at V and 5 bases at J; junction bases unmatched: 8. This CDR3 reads CASKLQGARETQYF. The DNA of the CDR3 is TGTGCCAGCAAATTACAGGGGGCCCGGGAGACCCAGTACTTC.

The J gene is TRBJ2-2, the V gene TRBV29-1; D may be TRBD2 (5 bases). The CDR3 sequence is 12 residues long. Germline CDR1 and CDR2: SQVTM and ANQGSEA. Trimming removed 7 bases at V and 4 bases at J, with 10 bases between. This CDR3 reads CSATAGTGELFF. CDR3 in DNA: TGCAGCGCTACTGCGGGCACCGGGGAGCTGTTTTTT.

This CDR3 reads CAISEFRAGESPLHF. The DNA for the CDR3 is TGTGCCATCAGTGAGTTTCGGGCAGGAGAATCACCCCTCCACTTT. The rearrangement joins TRBV10-3 to TRBJ1-6; D unresolved. There are 15 residues in the CDR3. V shed 1 base and J shed 10 bases, with 14 bases lying between them. Per the germline V gene, CDR1 is ENHRY and CDR2 is SYGVKD.

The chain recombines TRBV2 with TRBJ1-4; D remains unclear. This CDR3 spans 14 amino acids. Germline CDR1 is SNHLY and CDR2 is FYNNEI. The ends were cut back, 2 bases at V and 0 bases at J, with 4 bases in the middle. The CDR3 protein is CASSELATNEKLFF. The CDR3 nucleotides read TGTGCCAGCAGTGAATTGGCAACTAATGAAAAACTGTTTTTT. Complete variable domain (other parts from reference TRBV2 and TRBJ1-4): EPEVTQTPSHQVTQMGQEVILRCVPISNHLYFYWYRQILGQKVEFLVSFYNNEISEKSEIFDDQFSVERPDGSNFTLKIRSTKLEDSAMYFCASSELATNEKLFFGSGTQLSVL.

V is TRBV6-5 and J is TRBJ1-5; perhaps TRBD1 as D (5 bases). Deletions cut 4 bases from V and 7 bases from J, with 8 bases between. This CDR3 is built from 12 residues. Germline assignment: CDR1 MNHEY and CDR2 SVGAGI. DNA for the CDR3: TGTGCCAGCAGTTCTGGGGGACAGCCCCAGCATTTT. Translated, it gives CASSSGGQPQHF.

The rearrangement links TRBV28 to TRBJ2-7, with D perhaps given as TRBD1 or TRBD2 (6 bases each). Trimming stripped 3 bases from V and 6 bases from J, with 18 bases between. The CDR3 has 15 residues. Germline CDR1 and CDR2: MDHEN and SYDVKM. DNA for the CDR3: TGTGCCAGCAGTTTCCGTGGGGGCGGGATGAGCGAGCAGTACTTC. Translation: CASSFRGGGMSEQYF.

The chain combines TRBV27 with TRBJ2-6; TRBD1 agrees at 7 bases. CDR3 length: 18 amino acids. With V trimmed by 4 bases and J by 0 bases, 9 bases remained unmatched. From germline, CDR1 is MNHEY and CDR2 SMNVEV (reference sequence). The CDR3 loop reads CASSSRQGTSSGANVLTF. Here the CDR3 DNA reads TGTGCCAGCAGTTCCCGACAGGGCACCAGCTCTGGGGCCAACGTCCTGACTTTC.

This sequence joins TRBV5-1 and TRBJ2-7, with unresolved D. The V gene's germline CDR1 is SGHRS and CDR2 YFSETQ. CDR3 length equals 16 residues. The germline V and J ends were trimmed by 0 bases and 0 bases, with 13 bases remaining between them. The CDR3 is CASSLGRVDLSYEQYF. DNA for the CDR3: TGCGCCAGCAGCTTGGGAAGAGTGGACCTCTCCTACGAGCAGTACTTC.

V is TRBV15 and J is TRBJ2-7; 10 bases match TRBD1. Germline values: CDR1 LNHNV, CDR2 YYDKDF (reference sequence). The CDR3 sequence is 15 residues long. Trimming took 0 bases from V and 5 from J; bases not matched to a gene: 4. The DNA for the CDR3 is TGTGCCACCAGCAGAGATGGGACAGGGGCCCACGAGCAGTACTTC. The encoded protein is CATSRDGTGAHEQYF.

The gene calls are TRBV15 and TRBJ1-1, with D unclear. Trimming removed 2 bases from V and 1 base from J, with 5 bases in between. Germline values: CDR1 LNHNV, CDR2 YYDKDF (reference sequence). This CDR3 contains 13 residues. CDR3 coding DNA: TGTGCCACCAGCAGACCACCGAACACTGAAGCTTTCTTT. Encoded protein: CATSRPPNTEAFF.

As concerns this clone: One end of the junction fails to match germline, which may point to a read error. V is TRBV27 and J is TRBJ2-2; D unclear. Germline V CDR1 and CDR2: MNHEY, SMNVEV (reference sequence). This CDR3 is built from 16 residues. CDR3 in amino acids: CARSLSGRLDTGELFF. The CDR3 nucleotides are TGTGCCCGCAGTTTATCTGGCAGGCTAGATACCGGGGAGCTGTTTTTT.

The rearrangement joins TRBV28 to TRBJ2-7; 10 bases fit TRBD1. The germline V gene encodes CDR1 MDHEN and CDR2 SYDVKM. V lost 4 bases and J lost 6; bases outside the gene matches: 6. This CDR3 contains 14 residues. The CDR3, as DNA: TGTGCCAGCAGTTCAGGGGACAGGGGACGCGAGCAGTACTTC. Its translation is CASSSGDRGREQYF.

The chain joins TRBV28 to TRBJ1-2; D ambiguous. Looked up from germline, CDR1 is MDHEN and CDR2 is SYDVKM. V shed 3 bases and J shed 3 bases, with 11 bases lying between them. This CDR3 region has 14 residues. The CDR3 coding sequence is TGTGCCAGCAGTTTTCCCACTATCGACTATGGCTACACCTTC. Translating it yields CASSFPTIDYGYTF.

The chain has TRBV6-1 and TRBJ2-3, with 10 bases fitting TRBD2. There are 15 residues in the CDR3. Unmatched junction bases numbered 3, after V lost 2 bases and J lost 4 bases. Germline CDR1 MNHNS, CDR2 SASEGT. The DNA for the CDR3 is TGTGCCAGCAGTGAACTAGCGGGAGACGCAGATACGCAGTATTTT. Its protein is CASSELAGDADTQYF.

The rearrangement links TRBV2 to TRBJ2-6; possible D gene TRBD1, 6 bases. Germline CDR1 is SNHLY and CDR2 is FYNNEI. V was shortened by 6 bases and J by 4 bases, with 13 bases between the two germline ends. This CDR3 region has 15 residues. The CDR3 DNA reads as TGTGCCAGCAGCCAGAGGGGGTCCGGGGCCAACGTCCTGACTTTC. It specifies CASSQRGSGANVLTF.

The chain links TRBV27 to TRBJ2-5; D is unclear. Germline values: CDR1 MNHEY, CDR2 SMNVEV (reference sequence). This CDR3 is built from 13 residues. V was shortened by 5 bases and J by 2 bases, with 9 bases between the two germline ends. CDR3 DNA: TGTGCCAGCAGTGGGGTAGGGCAAGAGACCCAGTACTTC. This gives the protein CASSGVGQETQYF.

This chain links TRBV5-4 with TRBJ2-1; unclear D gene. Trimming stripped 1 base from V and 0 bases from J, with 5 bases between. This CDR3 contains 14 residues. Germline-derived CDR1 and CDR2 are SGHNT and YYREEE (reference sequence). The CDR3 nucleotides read TGTGCCAGCAGCTTGTGGGGCTCCTACAATGAGCAGTTCTTC. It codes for CASSLWGSYNEQFF.

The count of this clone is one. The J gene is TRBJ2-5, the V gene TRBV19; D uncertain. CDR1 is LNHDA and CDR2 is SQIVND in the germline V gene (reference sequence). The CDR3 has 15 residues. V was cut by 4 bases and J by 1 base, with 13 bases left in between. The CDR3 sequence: CASSKRMTVQETQYF. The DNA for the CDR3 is TGTGCCAGTAGTAAAAGGATGACTGTCCAAGAGACCCAGTACTTC.

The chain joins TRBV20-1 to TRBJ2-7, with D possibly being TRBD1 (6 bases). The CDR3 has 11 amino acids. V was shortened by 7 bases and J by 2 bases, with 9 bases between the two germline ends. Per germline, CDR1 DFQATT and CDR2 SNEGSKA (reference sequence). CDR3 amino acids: CSGQGTYEQYF. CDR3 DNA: TGCAGTGGGCAGGGGACCTACGAGCAGTACTTC.

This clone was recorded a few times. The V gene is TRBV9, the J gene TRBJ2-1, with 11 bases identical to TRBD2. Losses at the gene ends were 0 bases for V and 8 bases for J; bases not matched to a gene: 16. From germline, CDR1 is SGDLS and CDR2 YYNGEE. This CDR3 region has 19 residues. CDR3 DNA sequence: TGTGCCAGCAGCGTAGAGCCCCCGTCCGTGACTAGCGGGATGTATGAGCAGTTCTTC. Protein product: CASSVEPPSVTSGMYEQFF.

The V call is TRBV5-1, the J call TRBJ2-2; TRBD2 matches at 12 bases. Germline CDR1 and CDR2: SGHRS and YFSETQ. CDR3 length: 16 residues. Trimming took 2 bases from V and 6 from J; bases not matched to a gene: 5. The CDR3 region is CASSLVLAGGSGELFF. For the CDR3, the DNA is TGCGCCAGCAGCTTAGTCCTAGCGGGAGGGTCCGGGGAGCTGTTTTTT. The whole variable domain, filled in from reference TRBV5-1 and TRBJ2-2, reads KAGVTQTPRYLIKTRGQQVTLSCSPISGHRSVSWYQQTPGQGLQFLFEYFSETQRNKGNFPGRFSGRQFSNSRSEMNVSTLELGDSALYLCASSLVLAGGSGELFFGEGSRLTVL.

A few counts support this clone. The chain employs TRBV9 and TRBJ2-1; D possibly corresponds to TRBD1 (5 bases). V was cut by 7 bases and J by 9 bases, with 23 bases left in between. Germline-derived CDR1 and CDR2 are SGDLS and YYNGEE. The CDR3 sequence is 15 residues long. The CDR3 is CASGPPDKGPSEQFF. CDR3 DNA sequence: TGTGCCAGCGGACCCCCGGACAAGGGGCCGAGTGAGCAGTTCTTC.

For the CDR3, the DNA is TGTGCCTGGAGGACAGGGTACACCGGGGAGCTGTTTTTT. Amino acids: CAWRTGYTGELFF. The chain combines TRBV30 with TRBJ2-2; TRBD1 matches 7 bases. CDR3 length equals 13 residues. Germline V gene sequence: CDR1 GTSNPN, CDR2 SVGIG (reference sequence). V shed 3 bases, J shed 3 bases, and the junction held 1 base outside the gene matches.

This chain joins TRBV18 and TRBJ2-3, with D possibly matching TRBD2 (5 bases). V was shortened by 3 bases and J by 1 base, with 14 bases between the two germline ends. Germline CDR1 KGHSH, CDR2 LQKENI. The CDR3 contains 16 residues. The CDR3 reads CASSPLGSWGTDTQYF. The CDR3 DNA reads TGTGCCAGCTCACCTCTGGGGAGCTGGGGCACAGATACGCAGTATTTT.